This is a list of T cell receptor beta chains from one sample in a study of blood T cell repertoires in COVID-19. This table comes from immunoSEQ multiplex PCR, and its TCRdb copy is limited to in-frame clones, with some not included. The sample comprises 400,000 to 550,000 clones, nearly 90% of which are singletons, and 1.5% to 2% rests with the top ten. The sample comprised PBMCs or T cells enriched from blood (not recorded which). These receptors were collected from a woman in her late teens or twenties with acute COVID-19. Both conserved end residues are part of each CDR3. Each record gives: J gene, clone size, D gene, V gene, CDR3 length, CDR3 protein. A D gene is named only where the DNA matches it firmly. Not all rows give a size; the values are once, few, many and, for expanded clones, a class.

>TRBJ2-2|-|-|TRBV28|14
CASSLWVGAGELFF
>TRBJ2-7|few|-|TRBV7-6|16
CASQGGEGMIQYEQYF
>TRBJ2-7|-|TRBD1|TRBV5-8|14
CASSLYRGRDEQYF
>TRBJ1-6|-|-|TRBV6-5|14
CASSGEQRNSPLHF
>TRBJ1-2|-|TRBD1|TRBV9|14
CASSLGQGAYGYTF
>TRBJ2-6|-|TRBD1|TRBV10-3|16
CAIKGQGRSGANVLTF
>TRBJ2-3|-|-|TRBV7-2|13
CASSLGLLETQYF
>TRBJ2-7|-|TRBD1|TRBV2|13
CASRGTGGYEQYF
>TRBJ2-7|-|-|TRBV19|15
CASSIRGGNGYEQYF
>TRBJ2-3|-|TRBD1|TRBV6-2/TRBV6-3|17
CASSYRQGLIGTDTQYF
>TRBJ2-1|-|-|TRBV7-2|12
CASSSRGGEQFF
>TRBJ1-2|-|-|TRBV4-1|16
CASSLPSKEGGYGYTF
>TRBJ2-5|-|TRBD1|TRBV28|15
CASRLTGGKQETQYF
>TRBJ2-7|once|TRBD2|TRBV7-6|16
CASSATSGGVYYEQYF
>TRBJ1-6|-|-|TRBV5-1|15
CASSLSQGTFSPLHF
>TRBJ2-1|-|TRBD1|TRBV7-3|13
CASSLGQQGIRFF
>TRBJ1-4|-|-|TRBV6-4|15
CASSKSGATNEKLFF
>TRBJ2-2|-|TRBD2|TRBV28|17
CASSLWRLAGGPGELFF
>TRBJ1-2|-|TRBD1|TRBV9|17
CASSVATGERGQDGYTF
>TRBJ2-5|-|TRBD1|TRBV7-2|14
CASSVDRRRETQYF
>TRBJ2-7|-|-|TRBV7-8|11
CASSLSNEQYF
>TRBJ2-2|-|-|TRBV5-1|15
CASSPRGINTGELFF
>TRBJ1-2|-|TRBD1|TRBV6-5|14
CASSAAGTVYGYTF
>TRBJ2-7|-|-|TRBV5-6|14
CASSFTGQFYEQYF
>TRBJ2-3|-|-|TRBV9|16
CASSPGVAAWADTQYF
>TRBJ1-2|-|-|TRBV28|14
CASSLNAGLNGYTF
>TRBJ2-5|-|-|TRBV29-1|15
CSVSWRLGAQETQYF
>TRBJ2-5|-|-|TRBV24-1|15
CATSGPGHRRETQYF
>TRBJ2-3|-|TRBD1|TRBV4-3|18
CASSQDIGTGGPTDTQYF
>TRBJ1-6|-|-|TRBV19|15
CASSIQTGGNSPLHF
>TRBJ1-1|-|TRBD1|TRBV9|14
CASSASTGETEAFF
>TRBJ2-7|-|TRBD1|TRBV28|13
CASSRTGYYEQYF
>TRBJ1-2|-|TRBD1|TRBV7-3|13
CASSFTGDGGYTF
>TRBJ2-1|-|TRBD2|TRBV7-3|16
CASSFGYSGGNNEQFF
>TRBJ1-5|-|TRBD1|TRBV6-5|15
CASSNDRAGNQPQHF
>TRBJ1-6|-|-|TRBV7-2|15
CASSLGAVLDSPLHF
>TRBJ2-1|-|-|TRBV7-9|12
CASSLELSDGFF
>TRBJ2-7|-|TRBD1|TRBV7-8|14
CASSSGTGWYEQYF
>TRBJ2-7|-|TRBD2|TRBV19|15
CASSIMGLGAYEQYF
>TRBJ2-3|-|TRBD1|TRBV7-9|16
CASSLGPGQNTDTQYF
>TRBJ2-1|-|-|TRBV20-1|11
CSAREANEQFF
>TRBJ1-5|-|-|TRBV7-2|13
CASSVQESQPQHF
>TRBJ2-2|-|TRBD2|TRBV9|15
CASSGTSGGTGELFF
>TRBJ2-1|-|-|TRBV12-3/TRBV12-4|12
CASSLTGNEQFF
>TRBJ2-7|once|TRBD1|TRBV20-1|15
CSASSGTGGIYEQYF
>TRBJ2-1|-|TRBD2|TRBV7-9|18
CASSLPLAGGGGYNEQFF
>TRBJ2-1|-|TRBD2|TRBV24-1|15
CATSASGGPYNEQFF
>TRBJ1-5|-|TRBD1|TRBV15|15
CATSRDGTGYQPQHF
>TRBJ1-1|-|-|TRBV25-1|14
CASSGGYVNTEAFF
>TRBJ2-1|-|TRBD2|TRBV7-2|14
CASSPRTSNPEQFF
>TRBJ2-3|-|-|TRBV12-3/TRBV12-4|13
CASSLLSIDTQYF
>TRBJ2-3|-|TRBD1|TRBV9|15
CASSPPGQGSDTQYF
>TRBJ2-5|-|TRBD2|TRBV12-3/TRBV12-4|12
CASTSGIETQYF
>TRBJ1-2|-|-|TRBV6-2/TRBV6-3|14
CASSFGQTNYGYTF
>TRBJ2-2|-|TRBD1|TRBV28|15
CASTGQGYNTGELFF
>TRBJ1-2|-|TRBD1|TRBV5-4|13
CASRSTGVIGYTF
>TRBJ1-1|-|TRBD1|TRBV2|14
CASSDETGYTEAFF
>TRBJ2-1|-|TRBD2|TRBV19|15
CASSGEPGLGDEQFF
>TRBJ1-1|few|-|TRBV28|13
CASSLRGNTEAFF
>TRBJ2-1|-|TRBD1|TRBV4-1|15
CASSRDRGTYNEQFF